The clone carrying this T cell receptor (beta chain) was counted ten times or more. CDR3 length equals 13 residues. V lost 0 bases to trimming and J lost 5 bases, with 8 bases between them. CDR1 and CDR2 (germline): SGHRS, YFSETQ. This sample stems from a study of patients and donors after allogeneic stem cell transplantation. TCRdb re-called the RT-PCR reads through MiXCR, storing one row per CDR3 protein. In the table there are around 82,000 distinct CDR3 sequences, just under 5% of which are singletons. The chain joins TRBV5-1 to TRBJ1-1; D uncertain. The sample taken for sequencing was blood, either unsorted or a sorted T cell fraction (not recorded which). This TCR was recovered from a human donor who was either an allogeneic HSCT recipient or a stem cell or donor lymphocyte infusion donor (not recorded which). It is not recorded whose cells these are; they may come from a transplant donor. CDR3 DNA sequence: TGCGCCAGCAGCTTGGAACAGTTGACTGAAGCTTTCTTT. Translation: CASSLEQLTEAFF.